One and the same sample provided the 15 T cell receptor beta chains below, sequenced in a study of Graves' ophthalmopathy and Graves' hyperthyroidism. RNA transcripts yielded amplified TCR beta CDR3 regions. First-round RT-PCR relied on HTBI primers, and a second-round multiplex PCR came next. From the multiplex PCR reads, TCRdb called clonotypes with MiXCR, one entry per CDR3 protein. Of hundreds of thousands of distinct CDR3 sequences in the sample, over 40% are singletons; the top ten hold 2.5% to 3.5%. The sample taken for sequencing was peripheral blood. The receptors originated from an adult man with Graves' ophthalmopathy.

This clonotype has a single count. The chain is built from TRBV25-1 and TRBJ2-5, with 8 bases lining up with TRBD1. Germline CDR1 reads MGHDK; CDR2 reads SYGVNS. CDR3 length: 12 residues. CDR3 bases: TGTGCTGCTGGACAGGGCGGAGAGACCCAGTACTTC. This codes for CAAGQGGETQYF. Complete variable domain (other parts from reference TRBV25-1 and TRBJ2-5): EADIYQTPRYLVIGTGKKITLECSQTMGHDKMYWYQQDPGMELHLIHYSYGVNSTEKGDLSSESTVSRIRTEHFPLTLESARPSHTSQYLCAAGQGGETQYFGPGTRLLVL.

This clonotype showed up just a few times. The J gene is TRBJ1-2, the V gene TRBV11-2; 7 nucleotides match TRBD1. Germline values: CDR1 SGHAT, CDR2 FQNNGV. V was pared by 5 bases and J by 6 bases, with 9 bases of the junction left unmatched. The CDR3 length is 14 residues. CDR3 nucleotide sequence: TGTGCCAGCAGCCAAGGACAGGACATTGATGGCTACACCTTC. Its protein product is CASSQGQDIDGYTF.

This chain uses TRBV10-3 with TRBJ2-3, with no clear D. The CDR3 totals 12 residues. V was cut by 4 bases and J by 2 bases, with 4 bases left in between. Germline lookup yields CDR1 ENHRY and CDR2 SYGVKD. CDR3 residues: CAISGVTDTQYF. CDR3 DNA sequence: TGTGCCATCAGTGGGGTCACAGATACGCAGTATTTT.

The rearrangement links TRBV3-1 to TRBJ1-5; the D is unclear. In germline, CDR1 is LGHDT, CDR2 YNNKEL (reference sequence). CDR3 size: 15 residues. Trimming cost V 0 bases and J 4 bases, with 10 bases left between them. The CDR3 protein is CASSQDEGLNQPQHF. CDR3 in DNA: TGTGCCAGCAGCCAAGACGAAGGGTTAAATCAGCCCCAGCATTTT.

This clonotype turned up a few times. The chain is built from TRBV5-8 and TRBJ1-1; TRBD1 matches at 7 bases. V shed 0 bases, J shed 0 bases, and the junction held 5 bases outside the gene matches. This CDR3 is built from 16 residues. Germline CDR1 is SGHTS and CDR2 is YDEGEE. The CDR3 loop is CASSLGAGGMNTEAFF. CDR3 DNA: TGTGCCAGCAGCTTGGGGGCAGGGGGGATGAACACTGAAGCTTTCTTT.

This clonotype occurred many times. The chain has TRBV29-1 and TRBJ2-2; D might be TRBD1 (6 bases). Per germline, CDR1 SQVTM and CDR2 ANQGSEA. The CDR3 has 13 amino acids. V gave up 7 bases and J gave up 3 bases, with 12 bases separating them. CDR3 sequence reads: CSATGKDTGELFF. The CDR3 nucleotides are TGCAGCGCAACAGGGAAGGACACCGGGGAGCTGTTTTTT.

In this sample, this clonotype turned up many times. The genes are TRBV19 and TRBJ2-5; D possibly corresponds to TRBD1 (7 bases). The V end was cut by 4 bases, the J end by 2 bases, with 17 bases between. The CDR3 spans 16 residues. Looked up from germline, CDR1 is LNHDA and CDR2 is SQIVND (reference sequence). The CDR3 loop reads CASSTPAGQRQETQYF. CDR3 coding DNA: TGTGCCAGTAGTACCCCTGCGGGACAGAGACAAGAGACCCAGTACTTC.

The gene calls are TRBV25-1 and TRBJ1-1; 8 bases agree with TRBD1. V lost 3 bases, J lost 4 bases, and 10 bases stayed unmatched. CDR3 length: 16 residues. CDR1 and CDR2 from the germline V gene are MGHDK and SYGVNS. CDR3 loop: CASSDAGTGGSTEAFF. The DNA for the CDR3 is TGTGCCAGCAGTGACGCCGGGACAGGCGGTAGCACTGAAGCTTTCTTT.

The V call is TRBV29-1, the J call TRBJ1-2, with a weak D call TRBD1 (6 bases). Germline loops: CDR1 SQVTM, CDR2 ANQGSEA. This CDR3 comprises 12 residues. Trimming took 8 bases from V and 0 from J, leaving 10 bases between them. The CDR3 region is CSLDSPNYGYTF. CDR3 nucleotides: TGCAGCTTGGACAGCCCTAACTATGGCTACACCTTC.

Worth noting for this clonotype: A read error may be the cause here, since a much bigger clone is one base away. A read error is likely, as this CDR3 ends without the conserved phenylalanine or tryptophan. The rearrangement joins TRBV10-3 to TRBJ2-7; 7 nucleotides agree with TRBD2. Unmatched junction bases numbered 4, after V lost 3 bases and J lost 2 bases. The CDR3 runs 14 residues. The germline V gene encodes CDR1 ENHRY and CDR2 SYGVKD. CDR3 DNA sequence: TGTGCCATCAGTGAAAAGCGGGGAACCTACGAGCAGTACCTC. This codes for CAISEKRGTYEQYL.

The chain carries TRBV10-3 and TRBJ2-7; 8 bases line up with TRBD1. This CDR3 contains 15 residues. Germline V gives CDR1 ENHRY, CDR2 SYGVKD. V gave up 3 bases and J gave up 2 bases; unmatched junction bases: 6. The CDR3 coding sequence is TGTGCCATCAGTGACCGGGGACAGGAAGCCTACGAGCAGTACTTC. This encodes CAISDRGQEAYEQYF.

This clonotype was counted many times. The chain links TRBV20-1 to TRBJ1-1; 9 bases map to TRBD1. The germline V gene has CDR1 DFQATT and CDR2 SNEGSKA (reference sequence). Trimming removed 3 bases from V and 6 bases from J; junction bases left unmatched: 8. The CDR3 consists of 14 residues. As DNA, the CDR3 is TGCAGTGCTAGGCGGACAGGGGAAGTGTCTGAAGCTTTCTTT. It encodes CSARRTGEVSEAFF.

The rearrangement joins TRBV9 to TRBJ2-7; weak D call: TRBD1 (6 bases). The tail of the sequence fits TRBJ2-4 better, so the J call may be wrong. Germline V gene lookup returns CDR1 SGDLS and CDR2 YYNGEE. The CDR3 is made up of 13 amino acids. The CDR3 nucleotides read TGTGCCAGCAGTTTGACAGGCCAAAACATTCAGTACTTC. Protein sequence: CASSLTGQNIQYF.

Notes on this clonotype: A single base separates this from a much larger clone, so it may be a read error. The rearrangement links TRBV3-1 to TRBJ2-5; D is unresolved. From germline, CDR1 is LGHDT and CDR2 YNNKEL (reference sequence). The CDR3 contains 14 residues. CDR3 DNA sequence: TGTGCCGGCAGCCAAGGGTTAGCCGCCGAGACCCAGTACTTC. Its protein product is CAGSQGLAAETQYF.

Remarks on this clonotype: One junction end does not reproduce the germline sequence, and a read error may be involved. This rearrangement joins TRBV10-3 to TRBJ2-2; 8 bases map to TRBD2. The CDR3 is 16 amino acids. In germline, CDR1 is ENHRY, CDR2 SYGVKD. CDR3 sequence: CASSYSLAGNTGELFF. In nucleotides, the CDR3 is TGTGCCAGCAGTTACTCGCTAGCGGGGAACACCGGGGAGCTGTTTTTT.